The 5 T cell receptor beta chains listed next were all sequenced from one sample in a study of vaccination and CD4 T cells after COVID-19. Documented treatment: roughly 11-day PBMC culture with coronavirus spike peptide pools or control peptides (ViraFEST assay). No antigen is known for these receptors. With the Oncomine TCR Beta short-read assay, DNA from cultured CD4+ T cells was sequenced. MiXCR, run by TCRdb on the PCR reads, gives a single entry per CDR3 protein. Found here are more than 9,000 distinct CDR3 sequences, about 60% of them singletons; the top ten hold more than 20%. The sequenced material came from CD4+ T cells from blood, cultured in vitro. These receptors all come from a human donor who had recovered from COVID-19.

This clonotype came up a few times. The rearrangement joins TRBV7-9 to TRBJ1-1; TRBD1 aligns across 7 bases. In germline, CDR1 is SEHNR, CDR2 FQNEAQ (reference sequence). There are 15 residues in the CDR3. V was clipped by 1 base and J by 5 bases; unmatched bases: 7. The CDR3 region is CASSLEAGGWTEAFF. As DNA, the CDR3 is TGTGCCAGCAGCTTAGAGGCAGGGGGTTGGACTGAAGCTTTCTTT.

The gene calls are TRBV6-1 and TRBJ1-3; 9 nucleotides align to TRBD1. Trimming removed 6 bases from V and 2 bases from J; junction bases left unmatched: 14. The CDR3 is 18 amino acids. Germline V gives CDR1 MNHNS, CDR2 SASEGT. In DNA form, the CDR3 reads TGTGCCAGCAGGGCGGGACCCGGGACAGGGTCGACTGGAAACACCATATATTTT. It is translated as CASRAGPGTGSTGNTIYF.

The chain links TRBV19 to TRBJ2-3; 7 nucleotides align to TRBD1. Germline CDR1 LNHDA, CDR2 SQIVND (reference sequence). J was trimmed by 1 base and V by 8 bases; bases with no gene match: 12. The length of the CDR3 is 16 residues. The CDR3 region has the DNA TGTGCCAGTGGGCCCCTTCGAACAGGGGGCACAGATACGCAGTATTTT. It is translated as CASGPLRTGGTDTQYF.

This chain links TRBV4-2 with TRBJ2-2; TRBD2 aligns across 8 bases. The CDR3 covers 16 residues. Germline CDR1 reads LGHNA; CDR2 reads YNFKEQ. The V and J ends lost 1 base and 7 bases, in that order; junction bases with no gene match: 8. CDR3 in amino acids: CASSQAERELIGELFF. CDR3 nucleotide sequence: TGTGCCAGCAGCCAAGCGGAGCGGGAGTTGATCGGGGAGCTGTTTTTT.

The chain links TRBV20-1 to TRBJ2-1; D not resolved. The CDR3 contains 13 residues. The germline V and J ends were trimmed by 0 bases and 8 bases, with 11 bases remaining between them. Germline V gene data show CDR1 as DFQATT and CDR2 as SNEGSKA (reference sequence). The CDR3 sequence is CSARDRRSDEQFF. As DNA, the CDR3 is TGCAGTGCTAGAGATCGACGGTCAGATGAGCAGTTCTTC.